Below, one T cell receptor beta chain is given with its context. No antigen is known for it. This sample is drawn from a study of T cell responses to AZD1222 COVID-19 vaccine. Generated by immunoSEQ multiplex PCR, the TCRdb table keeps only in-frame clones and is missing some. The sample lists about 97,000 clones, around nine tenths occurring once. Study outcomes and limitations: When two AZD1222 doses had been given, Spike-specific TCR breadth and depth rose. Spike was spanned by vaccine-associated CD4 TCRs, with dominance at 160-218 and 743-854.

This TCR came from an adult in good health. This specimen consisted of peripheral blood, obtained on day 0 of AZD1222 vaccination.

CDR3 in DNA: TGCGCCAGCAGCCAATGGAGGACAGGGAGTTCTGGAAACACCATATATTTT. Translating it yields CASSQWRTGSSGNTIYF. This rearrangement joins TRBV4-3 to TRBJ1-3; 8 positions agree with TRBD1. V was clipped by 2 bases and J by 1 base; unmatched bases: 7. The germline CDR1 and CDR2 sequences are LGHNA and YSLEER. CDR3 length equals 17 residues.